This T cell receptor beta chain was recovered during a study of blood T cell repertoires in COVID-19. Study details: Some COVID-19 samples were acute and others convalescent; all came from the United States, Italy and Spain. Sources were T cells, B-cell-depleted T cells, or PBMCs; the material itself was cDNA or gDNA.

Germline assignment: CDR1 SGHAT and CDR2 FQNNGV. The V gene end was trimmed by 2 bases and the J gene end by 2 bases; junction bases not matched to a gene: 5. The CDR3 is 15 residues long. In the source study's methods: Cell counts per sample came from amplifying reference gene primers. The assay was immunoSEQ multiplex PCR, and TCRdb's table has in-frame clones only and misses some. V, J and clone size are those of that table, while D and trimming were read from the DNA. The sample yields more than 200,000 clones, about 86% seen once. The gene calls are TRBV11-2 and TRBJ2-7; 8 bases map to TRBD2. The sequenced sample was peripheral blood. The receptor was isolated from a woman aged 50 to 60 with acute or convalescent COVID-19. The DNA of the CDR3 is TGTGCCAGCAGCTTATCTAGCGGGTCCCCCTACGAGCAGTACTTC. This translates into CASSLSSGSPYEQYF.